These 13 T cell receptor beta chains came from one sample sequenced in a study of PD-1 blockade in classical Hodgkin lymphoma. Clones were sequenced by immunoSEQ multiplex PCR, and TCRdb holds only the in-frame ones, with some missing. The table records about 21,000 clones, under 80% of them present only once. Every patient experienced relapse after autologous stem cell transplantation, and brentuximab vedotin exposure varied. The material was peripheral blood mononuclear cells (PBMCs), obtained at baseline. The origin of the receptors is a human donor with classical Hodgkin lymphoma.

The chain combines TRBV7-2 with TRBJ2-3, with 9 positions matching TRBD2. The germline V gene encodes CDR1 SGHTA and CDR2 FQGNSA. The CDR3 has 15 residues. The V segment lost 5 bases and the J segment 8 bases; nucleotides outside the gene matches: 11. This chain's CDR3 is CASSRTPSGVATQYF. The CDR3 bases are TGTGCCAGCAGCCGAACGCCTAGCGGGGTAGCTACGCAGTATTTT.

CDR3 DNA: TGTGCCAGCAGATCCGGGAACAGGGGCGGAGATACGCAGTATTTT. It is translated as CASRSGNRGGDTQYF. This chain links TRBV2 with TRBJ2-3; TRBD1 agrees at 7 bases. Germline V lookup: CDR1 SNHLY, CDR2 FYNNEI. The CDR3 has 15 residues. After removal of 6 bases from V and 5 bases from J, the junction contained 11 bases not matched to a gene.

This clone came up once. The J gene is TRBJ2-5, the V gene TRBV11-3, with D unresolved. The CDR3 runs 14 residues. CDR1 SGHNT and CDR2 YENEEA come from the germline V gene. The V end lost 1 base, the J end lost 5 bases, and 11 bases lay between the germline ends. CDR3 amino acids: CASSLGSARETQYF. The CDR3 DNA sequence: TGTGCCAGCAGCTTAGGTTCAGCACGGGAGACCCAGTACTTC.

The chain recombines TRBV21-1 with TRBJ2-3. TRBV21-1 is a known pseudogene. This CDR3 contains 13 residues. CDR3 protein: CASSRGSTDTQYF. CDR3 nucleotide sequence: TGTGCCAGCAGCAGGGGGAGCACAGATACGCAGTATTTT.

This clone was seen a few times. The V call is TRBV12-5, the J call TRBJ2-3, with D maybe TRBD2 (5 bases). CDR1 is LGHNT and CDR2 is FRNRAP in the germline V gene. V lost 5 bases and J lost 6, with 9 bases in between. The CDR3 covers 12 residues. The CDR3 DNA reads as TGTGCTAGTGGTCCCTCGGGGGATACGCAGTATTTT. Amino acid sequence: CASGPSGDTQYF.

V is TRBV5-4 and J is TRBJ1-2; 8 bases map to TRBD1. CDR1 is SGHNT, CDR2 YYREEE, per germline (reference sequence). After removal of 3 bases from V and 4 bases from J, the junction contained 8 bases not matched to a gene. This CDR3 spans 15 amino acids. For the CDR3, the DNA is TGTGCCAGCAGCTCGCTTGGACAGGGAACCTATGGCTACACCTTC. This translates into CASSSLGQGTYGYTF.

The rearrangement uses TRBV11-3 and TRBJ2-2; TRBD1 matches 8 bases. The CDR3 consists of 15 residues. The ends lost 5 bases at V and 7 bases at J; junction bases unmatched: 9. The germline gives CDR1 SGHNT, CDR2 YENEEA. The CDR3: CASSPRTGIGGELFF. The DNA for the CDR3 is TGTGCCAGCAGCCCTAGGACAGGGATAGGCGGGGAGCTGTTTTTT.

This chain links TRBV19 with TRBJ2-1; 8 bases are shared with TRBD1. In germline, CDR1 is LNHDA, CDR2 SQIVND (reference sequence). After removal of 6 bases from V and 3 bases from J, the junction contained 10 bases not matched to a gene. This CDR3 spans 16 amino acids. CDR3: CASSPGTGGFYNEQFF. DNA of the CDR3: TGTGCCAGTAGCCCTGGGACAGGAGGGTTCTACAATGAGCAGTTCTTC.

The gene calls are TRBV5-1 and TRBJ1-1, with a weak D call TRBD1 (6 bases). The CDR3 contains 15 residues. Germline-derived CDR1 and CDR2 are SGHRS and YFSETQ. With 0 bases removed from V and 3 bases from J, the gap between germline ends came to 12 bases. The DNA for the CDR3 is TGCGCCAGCAGCTTGGTCGGGGGCTCGGACACTGAAGCTTTCTTT. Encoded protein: CASSLVGGSDTEAFF.

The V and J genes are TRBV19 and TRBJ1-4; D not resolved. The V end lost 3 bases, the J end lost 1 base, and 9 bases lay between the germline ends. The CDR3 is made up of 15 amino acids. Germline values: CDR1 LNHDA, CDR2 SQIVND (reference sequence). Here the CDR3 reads CASSIREETNEKLFF. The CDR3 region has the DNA TGTGCCAGTAGTATTAGGGAGGAAACTAATGAAAAACTGTTTTTT.

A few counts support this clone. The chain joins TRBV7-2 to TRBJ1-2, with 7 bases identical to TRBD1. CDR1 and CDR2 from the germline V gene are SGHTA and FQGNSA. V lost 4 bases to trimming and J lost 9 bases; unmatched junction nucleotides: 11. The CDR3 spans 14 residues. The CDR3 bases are TGTGCCAGCAGCTCGCTCGACCGACAGGGAAGCTACACCTTC. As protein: CASSSLDRQGSYTF.

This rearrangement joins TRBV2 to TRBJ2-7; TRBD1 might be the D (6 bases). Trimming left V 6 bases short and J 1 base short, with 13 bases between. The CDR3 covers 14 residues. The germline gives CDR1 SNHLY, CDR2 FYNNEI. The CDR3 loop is CASSQAGASYEQYF. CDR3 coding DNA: TGTGCCAGCAGCCAGGCAGGGGCATCCTACGAGCAGTACTTC.

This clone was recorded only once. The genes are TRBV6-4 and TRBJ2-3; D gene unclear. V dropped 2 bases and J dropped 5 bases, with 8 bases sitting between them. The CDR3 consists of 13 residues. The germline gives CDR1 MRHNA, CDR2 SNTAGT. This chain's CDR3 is CASSDRTEDTQYF. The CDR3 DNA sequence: TGTGCCAGCAGTGACCGGACGGAAGATACGCAGTATTTT.